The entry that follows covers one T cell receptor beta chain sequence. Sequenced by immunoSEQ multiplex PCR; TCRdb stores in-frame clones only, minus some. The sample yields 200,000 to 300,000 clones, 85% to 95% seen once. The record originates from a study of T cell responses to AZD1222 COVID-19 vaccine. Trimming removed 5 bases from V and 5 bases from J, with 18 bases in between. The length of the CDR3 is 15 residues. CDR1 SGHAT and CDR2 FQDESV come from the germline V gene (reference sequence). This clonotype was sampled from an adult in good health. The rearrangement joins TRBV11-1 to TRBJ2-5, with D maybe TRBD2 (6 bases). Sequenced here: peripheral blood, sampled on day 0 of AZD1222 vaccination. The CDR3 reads CASSTAGGAWETQYF. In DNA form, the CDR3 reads TGTGCCAGCAGCACCGCAGGAGGGGCGTGGGAGACCCAGTACTTC. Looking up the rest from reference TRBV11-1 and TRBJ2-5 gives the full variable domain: EAEVAQSPRYKITEKSQAVAFWCDPISGHATLYWYRQILGQGPELLVQFQDESVVDDSQLPKDRFSAERLKGVDSTLKIQPAELGDSAMYLCASSTAGGAWETQYFGPGTRLLVL.